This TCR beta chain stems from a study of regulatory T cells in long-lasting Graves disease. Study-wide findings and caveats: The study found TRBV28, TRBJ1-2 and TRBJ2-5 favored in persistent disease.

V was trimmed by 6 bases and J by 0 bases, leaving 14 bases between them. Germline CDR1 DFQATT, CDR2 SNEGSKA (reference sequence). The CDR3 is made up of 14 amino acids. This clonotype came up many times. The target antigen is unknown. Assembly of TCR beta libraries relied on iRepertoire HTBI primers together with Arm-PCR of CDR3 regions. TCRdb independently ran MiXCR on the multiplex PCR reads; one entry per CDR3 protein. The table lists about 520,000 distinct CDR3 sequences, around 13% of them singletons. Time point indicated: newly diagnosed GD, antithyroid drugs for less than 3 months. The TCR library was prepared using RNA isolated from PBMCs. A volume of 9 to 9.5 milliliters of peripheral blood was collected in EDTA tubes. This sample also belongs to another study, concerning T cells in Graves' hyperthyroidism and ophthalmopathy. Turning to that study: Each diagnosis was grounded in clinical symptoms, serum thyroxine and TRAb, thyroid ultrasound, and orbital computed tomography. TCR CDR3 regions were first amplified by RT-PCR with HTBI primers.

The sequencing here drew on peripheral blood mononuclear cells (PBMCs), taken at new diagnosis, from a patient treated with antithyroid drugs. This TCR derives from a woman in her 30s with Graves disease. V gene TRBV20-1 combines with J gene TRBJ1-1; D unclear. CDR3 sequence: CSATLGHLNTEAFF. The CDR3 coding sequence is TGCAGTGCAACCTTGGGCCACTTGAACACTGAAGCTTTCTTT.